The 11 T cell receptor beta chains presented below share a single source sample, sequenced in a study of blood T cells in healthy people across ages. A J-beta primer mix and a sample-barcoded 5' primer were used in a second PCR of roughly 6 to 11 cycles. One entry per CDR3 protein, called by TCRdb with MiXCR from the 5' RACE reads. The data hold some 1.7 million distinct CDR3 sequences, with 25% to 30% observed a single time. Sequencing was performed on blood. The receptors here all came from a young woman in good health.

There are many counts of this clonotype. As DNA, the CDR3 is TGTGCCAGCTCACCAACTCCCCCCTACGAGCAGTACTTC. As protein: CASSPTPPYEQYF. The rearrangement links TRBV18 to TRBJ2-7, with D hard to call. CDR1 KGHSH and CDR2 LQKENI come from the germline V gene. This CDR3 comprises 13 residues. Trimming removed 2 bases at V and 2 bases at J, with 7 bases between.

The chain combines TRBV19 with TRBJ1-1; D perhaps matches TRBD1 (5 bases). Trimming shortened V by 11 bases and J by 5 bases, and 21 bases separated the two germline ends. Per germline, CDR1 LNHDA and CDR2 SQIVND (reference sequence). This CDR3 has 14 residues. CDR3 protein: CASSASSWGTEAFF. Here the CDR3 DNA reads TGTGCCTCTAGTGCGTCCTCCTGGGGGACTGAAGCTTTCTTT. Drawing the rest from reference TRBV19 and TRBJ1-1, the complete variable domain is DGGITQSPKYLFRKEGQNVTLSCEQNLNHDAMYWYRQDPGQGLRLIYYSQIVNDFQKGDIAEGYSVSREKKESFPLTVTSAQKNPTAFYLCASSASSWGTEAFFGQGTRLTVV.

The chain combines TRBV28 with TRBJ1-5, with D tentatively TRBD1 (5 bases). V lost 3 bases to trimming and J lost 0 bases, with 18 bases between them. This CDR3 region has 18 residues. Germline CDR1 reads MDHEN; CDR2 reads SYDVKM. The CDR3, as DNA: TGTGCCAGCAGTTTCGTCGGCAGGGTCCCAAATAGCAATCAGCCCCAGCATTTT. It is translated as CASSFVGRVPNSNQPQHF.

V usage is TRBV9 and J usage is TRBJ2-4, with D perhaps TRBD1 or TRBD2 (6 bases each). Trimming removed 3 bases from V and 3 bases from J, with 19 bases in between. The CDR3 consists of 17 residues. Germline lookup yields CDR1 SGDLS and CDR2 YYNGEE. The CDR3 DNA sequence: TGTGCCAGCAGCGGCCCAAGCGGGTGGGGGCACAAAAACATTCAGTACTTC. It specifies CASSGPSGWGHKNIQYF.

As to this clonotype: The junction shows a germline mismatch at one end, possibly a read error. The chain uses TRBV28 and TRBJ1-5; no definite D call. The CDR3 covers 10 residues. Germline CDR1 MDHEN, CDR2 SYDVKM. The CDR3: CTSGSQPQHF. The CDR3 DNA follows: TGTACCAGCGGCTCTCAGCCCCAGCATTTT.

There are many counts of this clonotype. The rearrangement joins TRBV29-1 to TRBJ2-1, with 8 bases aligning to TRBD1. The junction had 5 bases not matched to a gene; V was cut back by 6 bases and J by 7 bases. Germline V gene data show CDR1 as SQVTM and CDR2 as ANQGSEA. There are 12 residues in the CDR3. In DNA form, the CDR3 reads TGCAGCGTGGACAGGGAGGAGAATGAGCAGTTCTTC. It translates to CSVDREENEQFF.

DNA of the CDR3: TGTGCCATCAGTGGTACAGGGAGGCGAGATACGCAGTATTTT. Translating gives CAISGTGRRDTQYF. The chain employs TRBV10-3 and TRBJ2-3; either TRBD1 or TRBD2 may supply D (6 bases each). The CDR3 contains 14 residues. Per germline, CDR1 ENHRY and CDR2 SYGVKD. The germline V and J ends were trimmed by 4 bases and 5 bases, with 13 bases remaining between them.

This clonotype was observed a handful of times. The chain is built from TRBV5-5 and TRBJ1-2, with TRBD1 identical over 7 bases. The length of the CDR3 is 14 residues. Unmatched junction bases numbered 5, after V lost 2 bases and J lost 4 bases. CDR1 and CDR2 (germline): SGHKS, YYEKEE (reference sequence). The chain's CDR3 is CASSLIRDSYGYTF. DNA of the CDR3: TGTGCCAGCAGCTTAATCCGGGACAGCTATGGCTACACCTTC.

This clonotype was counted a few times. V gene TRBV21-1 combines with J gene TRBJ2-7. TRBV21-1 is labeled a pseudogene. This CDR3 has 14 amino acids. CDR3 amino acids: CASPPDGDSYEQYF. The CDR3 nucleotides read TGTGCCAGCCCGCCTGACGGGGACTCCTACGAGCAGTACTTC.

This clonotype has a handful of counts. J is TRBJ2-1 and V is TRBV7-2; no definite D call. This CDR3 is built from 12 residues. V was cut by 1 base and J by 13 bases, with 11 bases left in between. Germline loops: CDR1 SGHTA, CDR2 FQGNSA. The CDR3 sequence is CASSLGNAAQFF. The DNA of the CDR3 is TGTGCCAGCAGCTTAGGGAATGCGGCCCAGTTCTTC.

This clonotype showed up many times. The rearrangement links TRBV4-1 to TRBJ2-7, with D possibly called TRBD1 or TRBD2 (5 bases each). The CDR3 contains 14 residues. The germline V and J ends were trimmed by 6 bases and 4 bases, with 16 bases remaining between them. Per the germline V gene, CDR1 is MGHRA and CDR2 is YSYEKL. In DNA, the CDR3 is TGCGCCAGCAGTCCCCGGCAGGGAGATTACGAGCAGTACTTC. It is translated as CASSPRQGDYEQYF.